This T cell receptor (beta chain) emerged from a study of cytomegalovirus exposure and HLA in healthy donors (dated by TCRdb to the late 2010s). In terms of the full investigation: According to a later analysis, one platform produced both the approximately 110 validation repertoires and the 670 or so repertoires of the first cohort. The study aimed to test whether cataloging public T cell receptors could reveal signatures of past pathogen exposure. To predict cytomegalovirus infection status, the study brought together high-throughput TCR immunosequencing, statistical association of individual TCRs with disease status, and machine learning. A separate validation cohort of approximately 130 different subjects was used in addition to the approximately 640-subject first cohort.

Libraries were built with the immunoSEQ multiplex PCR assay. Turning to the authors' computational methods: A statistical classification framework was built for diagnosing cytomegalovirus status from the catalog of TCR beta chain sequences. TCRdb holds this immuneACCESS table with in-frame rearrangements only. Some clones are missing; in checked studies, unresolved V genes explain under half, and the rest has no known cause. V, J and clone size reflect that table, while D and trimming were determined from the DNA. Within this sample are roughly 270,000 clones, with roughly 88% of them counted one time only. Roughly 0.93% of the sample goes to the ten largest clones. The CDR3 starts with the cysteine, ends with the phenylalanine, and has 14 residues. CDR3 DNA is the only sequence kept; it has 42 bases, read in frame from the first base. The germline V and J ends show losses of 1 base and 2 bases respectively, and no gene match explains 2 bases of the junction. Sequences SGDLS (CDR1) and YYNGEE (CDR2) are obtained from the germline V gene.

Notes on this clone: There is no known antigen for this receptor. Base-call qualities are not available, and no considerably larger clone is one nucleotide away.

General findings and caveats noted by the study authors: In vitro tests confirmed that three of the cytomegalovirus-associated TCR beta chains recognize cytomegalovirus antigens. A total of 164 TCR beta chains were listed by the study as associated with cytomegalovirus. Across donors, most TCR sequences were observed very rarely, whereas some public TCRs were present in many individuals. Subsequent analysis determined that TCRs grouped into clusters in the first cohort also showed a tendency toward co-occurrence across the roughly 110 validation repertoires, and approximately 93% of cluster scores exceeded 0. The classifier was reported to diagnose cytomegalovirus status with high specificity and sensitivity in both the original cohort and the validation cohort. According to the authors, the approach could potentially be generalized to other disease states and immunological phenotypes. A later analysis had no HLA typing for the validation cohort, so co-occurrence there was scored across all 130 or so repertoires.

The donors belonged to the validation cohort of under 150 subjects, which was separate from the approximately 660-subject first cohort. The chain is assembled from TRBV9 and TRBJ2-7; the central 8 bases match TRBD1. Sample: PBMCs. This receptor was obtained from a woman aged 18-29 years in good health and CMV-seronegative. At the DNA level, the sequence is TGTGCCAGCAGCGTACAGGGGGCCCCCTACGAGCAGTACTTC. The encoded protein is CASSVQGAPYEQYF.